These 5 T cell receptor beta chains originate from one sample sequenced in a study of beta chain features in type 1 diabetes. Investigators reverse transcribed all isolated RNA, so they sequenced expressed TCRB transcripts. The repertoire was sequenced with immunoSEQ multiplex PCR; TCRdb's copy has only in-frame clones and lacks some. The sample contains about 360,000 clones, over 9.5% of which appear only once. The source material was naive CD4+ T cells from blood. Receptor source: a young man in good health.

This clone occurred a few times. The chain is built from TRBV2 and TRBJ2-7; perhaps TRBD2 as D (5 bases). Trimming took off 5 bases at V and 0 bases at J, with 17 bases between the two ends. The CDR3 consists of 16 residues. The V gene's germline CDR1 is SNHLY and CDR2 FYNNEI. CDR3 sequence: CASSTNWRASSYEQYF. CDR3 DNA sequence: TGTGCCAGCAGTACTAACTGGCGGGCGAGCTCCTACGAGCAGTACTTC.

This clone was found a few times. This chain joins TRBV28 and TRBJ1-2; 7 positions agree with TRBD1. Trimming removed 9 bases from V and 4 bases from J; junction bases left unmatched: 11. This CDR3 has 14 residues. The germline V gene has CDR1 MDHEN and CDR2 SYDVKM. CDR3 nucleotide sequence: TGTGCCAGTAGCAGACAGGGTCGTTCCTATGGCTACACCTTC. Translated: CASSRQGRSYGYTF.

This clone has only a few counts. The chain uses TRBV7-6 and TRBJ2-1; TRBD2 agrees at 8 bases. The J segment lost 8 bases and the V segment lost 3 bases, leaving 6 bases of the junction unmatched. The length of the CDR3 is 14 residues. Germline CDR1 is SGHVS and CDR2 is FNYEAQ. The DNA of the CDR3 is TGTGCCAGCAGCTTCCCCGGGGGGGCCTATGAGCAGTTCTTC. It yields the protein CASSFPGGAYEQFF.

This clone was seen ten or more times. The CDR3 sequence is CASSRENSPLHF. Here the CDR3 DNA reads TGTGCCAGCAGCCGGGAAAATTCACCCCTCCACTTT. This sequence joins TRBV7-9 and TRBJ1-6; D unresolved. Germline V gene sequence: CDR1 SEHNR, CDR2 FQNEAQ (reference sequence). Between the trimmed V and J ends, which lost 5 bases and 7 bases, there was a span of 6 bases. The CDR3 loop spans 12 amino acids. The complete variable domain, with remaining parts taken from reference TRBV7-9 and TRBJ1-6, reads DTGVSQNPRHKITKRGQNVTFRCDPISEHNRLYWYRQTLGQGPEFLTYFQNEAQLEKSRLLSDRFSAERPKGSFSTLEIQRTEQGDSAMYLCASSRENSPLHFGNGTRLTVT.

V gene TRBV19 combines with J gene TRBJ2-1, with 16 bases aligning to TRBD2. Germline loops: CDR1 LNHDA, CDR2 SQIVND (reference sequence). The V and J ends lost 4 bases and 7 bases, in that order; junction bases with no gene match: 7. The CDR3 has 17 amino acids. The CDR3 DNA is TGTGCCAGTAGTACGGGACTAGCGGGAGGGCAGTGGAATGAGCAGTTCTTC. It yields the protein CASSTGLAGGQWNEQFF.